One TCR beta chain is described in this entry. This specimen belongs to a study of blood T cell repertoires in COVID-19. CDR3 length: 16 amino acids. V was shortened by 2 bases and J by 0 bases, with 15 bases between the two germline ends. Germline-derived CDR1 and CDR2 are SGHNT and YYREEE (reference sequence). Clones were sequenced by immunoSEQ multiplex PCR, and TCRdb holds only the in-frame ones, with some missing. The table has 250,000 to 350,000 clones, 70% to 90% seen once; the top ten hold roughly 7%. The specimen was peripheral blood. This chain joins TRBV5-4 and TRBJ2-7; a weak D match, TRBD2 (7 bases). This sequence was found in a woman younger than 45 who had recovered from COVID-19. CDR3 in amino acids: CASSFRGGLSSYEQYF. Written as DNA, the CDR3 is TGTGCCAGCAGCTTCCGCGGGGGCCTAAGCTCCTACGAGCAGTACTTC.